Sequencing of this T cell receptor (beta chain) was carried out in a study of long-term antiretroviral therapy in people with HIV. Study findings and constraints: Information on adherence, resistance and therapy changes was unavailable. Transplant-donor-level diversity was not reached after ART, though diversity increased. Comparison with controls showed narrower CDR3 length ranges in HIV repertoires.

They ran version v3.0 of the immunoSEQ assay at survey level. Produced via immunoSEQ multiplex PCR; TCRdb's table is partial and in-frame only. Of roughly 9,200 clones in the sample, roughly four fifths are singletons; the top ten hold roughly a quarter. Inclusion required at least two post-ART and at least one pre-ART PBMC samples. V was pared by 0 bases and J by 3 bases, with 6 bases between. The length of the CDR3 is 13 residues. Germline CDR1 reads MNHNY; CDR2 reads SVGAGI (reference sequence). The table lists this clone with a few counts. Antigen specificity is unknown. The sequencing used unsorted PBMCs, collected 0.6 years before starting antiretroviral therapy. The TCR comes from a man aged 40-50 years with HIV. V usage is TRBV6-6 and J usage is TRBJ2-7; D is uncertain. CDR3 loop: CASSYSSSYEQYF. The DNA for the CDR3 is TGTGCCAGCAGTTACTCGTCCAGCTACGAGCAGTACTTC.